The rows below give T cell receptor beta chains drawn from one sample of a study of regulatory dendritic cells for organ transplantation. These TCRs' antigens remain unknown. Repertoires were generated with immunoSEQ multiplex PCR, while TCRdb's copy carries only in-frame clones and drops some. Of approximately 10,000 clones listed, 75% are singletons. The sequenced sample consisted of memory CD4+ T cells from blood cultured with regulatory dendritic cells. These TCRs come from a human donor in good health. Both conserved end residues are part of each CDR3. The order of the fields is V gene, clone size, D gene, J gene, CDR3 protein, CDR3 DNA. A D gene is named only where the DNA matches it firmly. Size is stated for part of the rows, as once, few or many counts, or as a class when the clone is expanded.

V gene: TRBV10-2
clone size: NA
D gene: TRBD1
J gene: TRBJ2-2
CDR3 protein: CASSGQGESGELFF
CDR3 DNA: TGCGCCAGCTCCGGACAGGGCGAGTCCGGGGAGCTGTTTTTT

V gene: TRBV18
clone size: few
D gene: NA
J gene: TRBJ2-5
CDR3 protein: CASSPSTGPQETQYF
CDR3 DNA: TGTGCCAGCTCACCGTCCACAGGCCCTCAAGAGACCCAGTACTTC

V gene: TRBV6-1
clone size: NA
D gene: TRBD2
J gene: TRBJ2-3
CDR3 protein: CASNSGGAGDTQYF
CDR3 DNA: TGTGCCAGCAATAGCGGGGGGGCCGGGGATACGCAGTATTTT

V gene: TRBV5-1
clone size: NA
D gene: TRBD1
J gene: TRBJ1-4
CDR3 protein: CASSGTGATNEKLFF
CDR3 DNA: TGCGCCAGCAGCGGGACAGGGGCAACTAATGAAAAACTGTTTTTT

V gene: TRBV6-5
clone size: NA
D gene: NA
J gene: TRBJ1-1
CDR3 protein: CASSDRTNTEAFF
CDR3 DNA: TGTGCCAGCAGTGACAGGACGAACACTGAAGCTTTCTTT

V gene: TRBV6-5
clone size: once
D gene: NA
J gene: TRBJ2-2
CDR3 protein: CASKAERGNTGELFF
CDR3 DNA: TGTGCCAGCAAGGCGGAAAGGGGGAACACCGGGGAGCTGTTTTTT

V gene: TRBV18
clone size: NA
D gene: NA
J gene: TRBJ2-3
CDR3 protein: CASSPRPDLRTDTQYF
CDR3 DNA: TGTGCCAGCTCACCTCGGCCCGACTTAAGGACAGATACGCAGTATTTT

V gene: TRBV7-8
clone size: NA
D gene: NA
J gene: TRBJ1-1
CDR3 protein: CASSLIWGSGTEAFF
CDR3 DNA: TGTGCCAGCAGCTTAATCTGGGGTTCAGGGACTGAAGCTTTCTTT

V gene: TRBV2
clone size: NA
D gene: TRBD2
J gene: TRBJ2-3
CDR3 protein: CASSEERRGGTDTQYF
CDR3 DNA: TGTGCCAGCAGTGAAGAGAGGCGGGGGGGCACAGATACGCAGTATTTT

V gene: TRBV7-2
clone size: NA
D gene: TRBD1
J gene: TRBJ2-5
CDR3 protein: CASSPAGTGLFQYF
CDR3 DNA: TGTGCCAGCAGCCCCGCGGGGACAGGGCTATTCCAGTACTTC

V gene: TRBV7-7
clone size: once
D gene: NA
J gene: TRBJ2-3
CDR3 protein: CASSLSGGEDTQYF
CDR3 DNA: TGTGCCAGCAGCTTATCGGGGGGCGAAGATACGCAGTATTTT

V gene: TRBV11-3
clone size: NA
D gene: TRBD1
J gene: TRBJ2-7
CDR3 protein: CASSPLGTGTYEQYF
CDR3 DNA: TGTGCCAGCAGCCCGCTGGGGACAGGGACCTACGAGCAGTACTTC

V gene: TRBV6-1
clone size: NA
D gene: TRBD1
J gene: TRBJ1-1
CDR3 protein: CASSEAGGQRTEAFF
CDR3 DNA: TGTGCCAGCAGTGAAGCGGGGGGACAGAGAACTGAAGCTTTCTTT

V gene: TRBV5-1
clone size: NA
D gene: NA
J gene: TRBJ2-6
CDR3 protein: CASSLTGQRSGANVLTF
CDR3 DNA: TGCGCCAGCAGCTTGACAGGCCAACGCTCTGGGGCCAACGTCCTGACTTTC

V gene: TRBV7-2
clone size: NA
D gene: NA
J gene: TRBJ2-5
CDR3 protein: CASSLGAQETQYF
CDR3 DNA: TGTGCCAGCAGCTTGGGAGCCCAAGAGACCCAGTACTTC

V gene: TRBV19
clone size: NA
D gene: TRBD1
J gene: TRBJ1-1
CDR3 protein: CASSIVRGRNEAFF
CDR3 DNA: TGTGCCAGTAGTATAGTGAGGGGGCGAAATGAAGCTTTCTTT